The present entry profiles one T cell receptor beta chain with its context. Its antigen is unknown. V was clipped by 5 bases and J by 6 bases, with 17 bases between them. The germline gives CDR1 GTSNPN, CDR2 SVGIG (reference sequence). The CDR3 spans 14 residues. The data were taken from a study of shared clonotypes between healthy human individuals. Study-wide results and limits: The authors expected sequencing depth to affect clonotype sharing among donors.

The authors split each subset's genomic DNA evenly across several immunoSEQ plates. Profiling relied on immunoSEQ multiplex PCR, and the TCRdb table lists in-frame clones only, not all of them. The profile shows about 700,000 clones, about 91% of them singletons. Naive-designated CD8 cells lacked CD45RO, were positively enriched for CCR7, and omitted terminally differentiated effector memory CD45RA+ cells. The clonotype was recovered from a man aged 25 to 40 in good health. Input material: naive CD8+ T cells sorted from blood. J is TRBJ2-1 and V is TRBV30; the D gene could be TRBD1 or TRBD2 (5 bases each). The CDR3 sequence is CAWEGTRTGNEQFF. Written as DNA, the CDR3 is TGTGCCTGGGAAGGGACCAGAACGGGCAATGAGCAGTTCTTC. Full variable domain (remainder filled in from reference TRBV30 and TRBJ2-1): SQTIHQWPATLVQPVGSPLSLECTVEGTSNPNLYWYRQAAGRGLQLLFYSVGIGQISSEVPQNLSASRPQDRQFILSSKKLLLSDSGFYLCAWEGTRTGNEQFFGPGTRLTVL.